These 5 T cell receptor beta chains originate from one sample sequenced in a study of T cells in Graves' hyperthyroidism and ophthalmopathy. From RNA transcripts, TCR beta CDR3 regions were amplified. A set of HTBI primers served as the primers for a first-round RT-PCR of the TCR CDR3. TCRdb reprocessed the multiplex PCR reads with MiXCR, giving one entry per CDR3 protein. In the table there are roughly 700,000 distinct CDR3 sequences, under 45% of which are singletons. Sequenced input: blood. The receptor source for this set is a woman between 35 and 50 years old with Graves' hyperthyroidism.

This clonotype appeared many times. J is TRBJ1-5 and V is TRBV7-2; D ambiguous. The CDR3 consists of 13 residues. Germline-derived CDR1 and CDR2 are SGHTA and FQGNSA. V was trimmed by 1 base and J by 5 bases, leaving 6 bases between them. The CDR3 nucleotides read TGTGCCAGCAGCTTAGGTTACGATCAGCCCCAGCATTTT. Translated: CASSLGYDQPQHF.

This clonotype was seen repeatedly, ten times or more. The chain is built from TRBV5-1 and TRBJ2-6, with D hard to call. The CDR3 is made up of 15 amino acids. Germline values: CDR1 SGHRS, CDR2 YFSETQ. V lost 1 base to trimming and J lost 2 bases, with 7 bases between them. The CDR3 here is CASSLSDTGANVLTF. The CDR3 DNA is TGCGCCAGCAGCTTGAGCGACACTGGGGCCAACGTCCTGACTTTC.

The CDR3 sequence is CASFAGAIPYEQYF. The CDR3 coding sequence is TGTGCCAGCTTCGCAGGGGCCATACCCTACGAGCAGTACTTC. The genes are TRBV6-6 and TRBJ2-7; D possibly corresponds to TRBD1 (6 bases). The CDR3 loop spans 14 amino acids. Germline loops: CDR1 MNHNY, CDR2 SVGAGI (reference sequence). V lost 8 bases, J lost 2 bases, and 16 bases lay in between.

The V gene is TRBV12-3 or TRBV12-4, the J gene TRBJ1-6, with 8 bases identical to TRBD1. This CDR3 has 14 residues. The V segment lost 6 bases and the J segment 7 bases; nucleotides outside the gene matches: 5. CDR3 loop: CASRSTGENSPLHF. CDR3 DNA sequence: TGTGCCAGCAGGTCGACAGGGGAGAATTCACCCCTCCACTTT.

Many counts were recorded for this clonotype. DNA for the CDR3: TGCAGTGCTAGAGATGAACAGGGCCCTCAGCCCCAGCATTTT. Translation: CSARDEQGPQPQHF. The rearrangement joins TRBV20-1 to TRBJ1-5, with TRBD1 as a possible D gene (6 bases). CDR1 DFQATT and CDR2 SNEGSKA come from the germline V gene (reference sequence). Trimming took 0 bases from V and 6 from J, leaving 12 bases between them. The CDR3 is made up of 14 amino acids.